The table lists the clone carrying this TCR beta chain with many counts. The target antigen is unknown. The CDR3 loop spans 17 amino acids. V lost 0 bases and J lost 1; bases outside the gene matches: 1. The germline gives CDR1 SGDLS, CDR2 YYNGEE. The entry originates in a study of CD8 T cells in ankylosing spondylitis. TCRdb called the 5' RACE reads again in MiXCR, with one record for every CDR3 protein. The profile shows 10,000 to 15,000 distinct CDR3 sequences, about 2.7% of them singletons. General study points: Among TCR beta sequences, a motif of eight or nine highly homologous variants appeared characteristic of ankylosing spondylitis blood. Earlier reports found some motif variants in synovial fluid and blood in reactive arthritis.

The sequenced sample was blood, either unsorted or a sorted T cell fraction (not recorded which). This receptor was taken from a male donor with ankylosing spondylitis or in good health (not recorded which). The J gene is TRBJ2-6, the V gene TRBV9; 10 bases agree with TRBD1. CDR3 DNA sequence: TGTGCCAGCAGCGTAGGGACAGGGGGTTCTGGGGCCAACGTCCTGACTTTC. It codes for CASSVGTGGSGANVLTF.